This entry is about one T cell receptor beta chain. Splitting of each subset's genomic DNA was done evenly across several immunoSEQ plates. Profiled with immunoSEQ multiplex PCR; TCRdb holds only in-frame clones, not every one. The sample lists about 2.3 million clones; roughly 90% were seen once. This record belongs to a study of shared clonotypes between healthy human individuals. V was trimmed by 6 bases and J by 7 bases, leaving 12 bases between them. Germline V gene data show CDR1 as MNHNS and CDR2 as SASEGT. This CDR3 has 12 amino acids. This chain links TRBV6-1 with TRBJ1-2, with no clear D. The receptor was isolated from a man in his late teens or twenties in good health. Some clones in this sample may be carry-over from other donors' samples. Sequenced sample: naive CD4+ T cells from PBMCs. Subset of the sample: CD45RA+ positively selected. CDR3 in amino acids: CASSYSDSGYTF. The CDR3 DNA sequence: TGTGCCAGCAGCTATTCAGACTCTGGCTACACCTTC.